This T cell receptor beta chain comes out of a study of shared clonotypes between healthy human individuals. Notes on the study in general: Naive subsets usually exceeded memory subsets in estimated richness.

Trimming left V 5 bases short and J 5 bases short, with 9 bases between. The CDR3 has 13 amino acids. CDR1 and CDR2 (germline): MNHEY, SMNVEV (reference sequence). A word on this clone: Its antigen remains unidentified.

Here immunoSEQ multiplex PCR was the method, and the copy in TCRdb shows in-frame clones only, minus some. The sample has roughly 590,000 clones; about 95% are singletons. As defined, naive CD8 cells were CD45RO-negative and positively selected for CCR7, with terminally differentiated effector memory CD45RA+ cells excluded. This clonotype originated in a woman in her 30s in good health. This rearrangement joins TRBV27 to TRBJ1-4, with unresolved D. Sequencing was performed on naive CD8+ T cells sorted from blood. The CDR3 region has the DNA TGTGCCAGCAGTAAACCGGGGAATGAAAAACTGTTTTTT. This sequence encodes CASSKPGNEKLFF.